This entry concerns a single T cell receptor beta chain. Blood sampling was done at baseline, cycle 4 day 1, and cycle 7 day 1. The data were taken from a study of OX40 agonist ivuxolimab in advanced cancers. Overall study context: The dose of intravenous ivuxolimab that patients received every 2 weeks ranged from 0.01 to 10 mg/kg.

Trimming removed 6 bases at V and 2 bases at J, with 15 bases between. This CDR3 region has 15 residues. CDR1 is MNHEY and CDR2 is SVGAGI in the germline V gene. Data came from immunoSEQ multiplex PCR; TCRdb stores just in-frame clones and leaves some out. Here the sample spans approximately 50,000 clones, just under 85% being singletons. J is TRBJ2-3 and V is TRBV6-5; either TRBD1 or TRBD2 may fit D (5 bases each). The material was CD4+ or CD8+ T cells sorted from blood, obtained in a trial of the OX40 agonist ivuxolimab. The sequence came from an adult with an advanced solid tumor such as melanoma, head and neck, liver or kidney cancer. CDR3 sequence (DNA): TGTGCCAGCAGCCGGGACGGATATCTCACAGATACGCAGTATTTT. It is translated as CASSRDGYLTDTQYF.